This TCR beta chain was identified during a study of OX40 agonist ivuxolimab in advanced cancers. Overall study context: From roughly 20 to 90 years was the age range, with a mean of around 56 years, and 65% to 90% were male.

Method: immunoSEQ multiplex PCR; TCRdb's copy keeps in-frame clones and lacks some. The sample carries some 83,000 clones, 80% to 90% recorded once. This clone turned up a few times. The V gene end was trimmed by 0 bases and the J gene end by 3 bases; junction bases not matched to a gene: 2. CDR1 is SGHRS and CDR2 is YFSETQ in the germline V gene. The CDR3 has 15 residues. V is TRBV5-1 and J is TRBJ2-5, with 10 bases lining up with TRBD1. Sequences were derived from CD4+ or CD8+ T cells sorted from blood, sampled in a trial of the OX40 agonist ivuxolimab. This clonotype originated in an adult with an advanced solid tumor such as melanoma, head and neck, liver or kidney cancer. For the CDR3, the DNA is TGCGCCAGCAGCTTGGCCGGGACAGGGGAAGAGACCCAGTACTTC. This encodes CASSLAGTGEETQYF.